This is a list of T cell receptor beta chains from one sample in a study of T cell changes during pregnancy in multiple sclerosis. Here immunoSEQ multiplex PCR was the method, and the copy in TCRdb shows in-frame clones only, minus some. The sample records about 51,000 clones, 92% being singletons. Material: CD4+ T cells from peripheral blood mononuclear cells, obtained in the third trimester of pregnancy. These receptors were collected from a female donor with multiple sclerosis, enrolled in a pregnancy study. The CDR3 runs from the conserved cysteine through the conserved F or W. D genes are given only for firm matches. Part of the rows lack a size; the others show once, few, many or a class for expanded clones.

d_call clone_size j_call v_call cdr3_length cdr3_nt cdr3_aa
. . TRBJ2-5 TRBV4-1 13 TGCGCCAGCAGCCAAGCTACTCAAGAGACCCAGTACTTC CASSQATQETQYF
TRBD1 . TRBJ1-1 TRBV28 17 TGTGCCAGCAGTTTCCCGGCCACAGGGGGCGCGAGAACTGAAGCTTTCTTT CASSFPATGGARTEAFF
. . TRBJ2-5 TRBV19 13 TGTGCCAGCTCCGGGACTCTCCAAGAGACCCAGTACTTC CASSGTLQETQYF
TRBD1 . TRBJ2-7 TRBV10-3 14 TGTGCCATCAGTCCCCCAGGGGGCTTCTACGAGCAGTACTTC CAISPPGGFYEQYF
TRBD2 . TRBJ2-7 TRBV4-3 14 TGCGCCAGCAGCCAAGATTATTTCGGGGGGGAGCAGTACTTC CASSQDYFGGEQYF
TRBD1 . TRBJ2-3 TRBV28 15 TGTGCCAGCAGCCCCCCAGGGGGCTTGGCAGATACGCAGTATTTT CASSPPGGLADTQYF
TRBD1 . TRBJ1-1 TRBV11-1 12 TGTGCCAGCAGTCTCTCAGGGGGTGAAGCTTTCTTT CASSLSGGEAFF
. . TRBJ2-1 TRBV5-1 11 TGCGCCAGTGCGACTGGGAATGAGCAGTTCTTC CASATGNEQFF
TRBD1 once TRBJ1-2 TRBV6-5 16 TGTGCCAGCAGTTATTCGATGGCGCAGGGGGCTGGAGGCTACACCTTC CASSYSMAQGAGGYTF
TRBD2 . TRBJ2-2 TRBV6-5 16 TGTGCCAGCAGTTTGGGGTCTAGCGGGATCACCGGGGAGCTGTTTTTT CASSLGSSGITGELFF
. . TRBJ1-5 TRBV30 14 TGTGCCTGGAGCCAGGGGAGTTCTAATCAGCCCCAGCATTTT CAWSQGSSNQPQHF
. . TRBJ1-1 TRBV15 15 TGTGCCACCAGCAGAGATGTGGGCAAAAACACTGAAGCTTTCTTT CATSRDVGKNTEAFF
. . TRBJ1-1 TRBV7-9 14 TGTGCCAGCAGCTTCGGATCGACGGAGACTGAAGCTTTCTTT CASSFGSTETEAFF
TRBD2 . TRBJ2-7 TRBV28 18 TGTGCCAGCAGTGCCCTGTGGGGGAGGGCGGGGCCCTCCTACGAGCAGTACTTC CASSALWGRAGPSYEQYF
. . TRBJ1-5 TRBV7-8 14 TGTGCCAGCAGCCACAGGGTTCGGAATCAGCCCCAGCATTTT CASSHRVRNQPQHF
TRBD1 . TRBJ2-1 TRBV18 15 TGTGCCAGCCAGATTGCAGGGGGTTATGGCAATGAGCAGTTCTTC CASQIAGGYGNEQFF
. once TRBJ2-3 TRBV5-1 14 TGCGCCAGCAGGGTGAGGTCTAGCACAGATACGCAGTATTTT CASRVRSSTDTQYF
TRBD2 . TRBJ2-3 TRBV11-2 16 TGTGCCAGCAGCCGGACTAGCGGGAGTTTCACAGATACGCAGTATTTT CASSRTSGSFTDTQYF
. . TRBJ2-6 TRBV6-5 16 TGTGCCAGCAGTTACAGGGGGGGCTCTGGGGCCAACGTCCTGACTTTC CASSYRGGSGANVLTF
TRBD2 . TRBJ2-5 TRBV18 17 TGTGCCAGCTCCCCCGGGACTAGCGGGATAGGGCAAGAGACCCAGTACTTC CASSPGTSGIGQETQYF
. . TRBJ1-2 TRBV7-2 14 TGTGCCAGCAGCACGGGACATCCCAGGGGTGGCTACACCTTC CASSTGHPRGGYTF
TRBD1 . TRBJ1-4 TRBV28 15 TGTGCCAGCAGTGTCCGGACAGGGAGTGATGAAAAACTGTTTTTT CASSVRTGSDEKLFF
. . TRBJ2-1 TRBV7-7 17 TGTGCTAGCAGCGTACTTTTTAGCGGCAGCTCCTACAATGAGCAGTTCTTC CASSVLFSGSSYNEQFF
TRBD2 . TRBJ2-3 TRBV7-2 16 TGTGCCAGCAGCCGCCTGCACAGCGGGAGAGGAGATACGCAGTATTTT CASSRLHSGRGDTQYF
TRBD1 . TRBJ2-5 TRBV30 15 TGTGCCTGGAGTGTAAACAGGGGGCGGCAAGAGACCCAGTACTTC CAWSVNRGRQETQYF
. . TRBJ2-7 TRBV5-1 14 TGCGCCAGCAGTGCTAGAGGGCAATCCTACGAGCAGTACTTC CASSARGQSYEQYF
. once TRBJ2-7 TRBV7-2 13 TGTGCCAGCAGCTTGGGCATACTGGACGAGCAGTACTTC CASSLGILDEQYF
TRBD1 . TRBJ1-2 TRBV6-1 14 TGTGCCAGCAGTGGAATGACAGGGGTGAATGGCTACACCTTC CASSGMTGVNGYTF
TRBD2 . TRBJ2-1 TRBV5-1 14 TGCGCCAGCAGCCGGACTAGCGGGTACTATGAGCAGTTCTTC CASSRTSGYYEQFF
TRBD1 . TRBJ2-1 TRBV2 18 TGTGCCAAGCACCCCAAAAGGACAGGGGGCGGTTCCTACAATGAGCAGTTCTTC CAKHPKRTGGGSYNEQFF
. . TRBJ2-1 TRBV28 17 TGTGCCACCATAACCCTTAGCGGTGTGAGCTCCTACAATGAGCAGTTCTTC CATITLSGVSSYNEQFF
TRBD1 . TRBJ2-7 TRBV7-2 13 TGTGCCAGCATGCAATCAGGGGGCCACGAGCAGTACTTC CASMQSGGHEQYF
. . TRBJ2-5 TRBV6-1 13 TGTGCCAGCAAGCGGACCCCCAGGGAGACCCAGTACTTC CASKRTPRETQYF
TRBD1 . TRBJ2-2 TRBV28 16 TGTGCCAGCAGTTTAGGGGACAGGTCGTCCACCGGGGAGCTGTTTTTT CASSLGDRSSTGELFF
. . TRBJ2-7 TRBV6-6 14 TGTGCCAGCAGTCAAGCGGGTTTGCCCTACGAGCAGTACTTC CASSQAGLPYEQYF
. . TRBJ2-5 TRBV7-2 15 TGTGCCAGCAGCCCCACACGGGGGAGAGAAGAGACCCAGTACTTC CASSPTRGREETQYF
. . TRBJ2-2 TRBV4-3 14 TGCGCCAGCAGCCAGGGGAGGCGGACCGGGGAGCTGTTTTTT CASSQGRRTGELFF
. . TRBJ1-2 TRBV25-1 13 TGTGCCAGCAGTGAATTAAGGCACAGCCGCTACACCTTC CASSELRHSRYTF
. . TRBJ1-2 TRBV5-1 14 TGCGCCAGCAGCTTGGATTTCGCGGACTATGGCTACACCTTC CASSLDFADYGYTF
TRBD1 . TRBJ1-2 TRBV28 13 TGTGCCAGCCAGACCGGGACAGGACGAGGCTACACCTTC CASQTGTGRGYTF
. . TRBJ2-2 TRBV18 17 TGTGCCAGCTCACCTTCACCACCCAGGCAGAACACCGGGGAGCTGTTTTTT CASSPSPPRQNTGELFF